This T cell receptor beta chain derives from a study of T cell responses to AZD1222 COVID-19 vaccine. Using immunoSEQ multiplex PCR, the repertoire was profiled, and TCRdb retains in-frame clones only, with some absent. The data hold 40,000 to 55,000 clones, with 80% to 95% observed a single time. Germline CDR1 reads SGHTA; CDR2 reads FQGNSA. The CDR3 totals 15 residues. V was trimmed by 5 bases and J by 4 bases, leaving 15 bases between them. The source of this sequence is an adult who received the AZD1222 COVID-19 vaccine. The specimen comprised peripheral blood, sampled 28 days after the second AZD1222 dose. J is TRBJ1-5 and V is TRBV7-2; tentatively, D is TRBD1 (6 bases). This CDR3 is CASSPRGGGNQPQHF. The CDR3 nucleotides are TGTGCCAGCAGCCCCCGGGGAGGGGGGAATCAGCCCCAGCATTTT.